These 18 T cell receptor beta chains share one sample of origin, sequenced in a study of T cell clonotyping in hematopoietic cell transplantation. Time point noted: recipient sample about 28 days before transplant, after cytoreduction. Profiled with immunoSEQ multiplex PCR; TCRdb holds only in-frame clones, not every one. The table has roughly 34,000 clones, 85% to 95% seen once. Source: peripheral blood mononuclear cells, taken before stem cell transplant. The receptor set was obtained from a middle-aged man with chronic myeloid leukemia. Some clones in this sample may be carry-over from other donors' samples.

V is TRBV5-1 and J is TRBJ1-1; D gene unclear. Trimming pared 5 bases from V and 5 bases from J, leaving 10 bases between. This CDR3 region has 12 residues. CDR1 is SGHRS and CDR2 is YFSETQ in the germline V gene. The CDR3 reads CASRATGTEAFF. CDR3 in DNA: TGCGCCAGCAGGGCGACGGGTACTGAAGCTTTCTTT.

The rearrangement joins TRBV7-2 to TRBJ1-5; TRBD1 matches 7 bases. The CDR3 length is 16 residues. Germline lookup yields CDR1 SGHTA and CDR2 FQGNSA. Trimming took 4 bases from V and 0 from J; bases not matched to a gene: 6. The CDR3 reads CASSWEGQLSNQPQHF. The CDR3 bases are TGTGCCAGCAGCTGGGAGGGACAGCTTAGCAATCAGCCCCAGCATTTT.

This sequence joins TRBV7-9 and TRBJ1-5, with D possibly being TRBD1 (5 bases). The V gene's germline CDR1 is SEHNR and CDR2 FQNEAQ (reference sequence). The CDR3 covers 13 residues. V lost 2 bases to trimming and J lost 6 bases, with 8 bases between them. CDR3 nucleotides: TGTGCCAGCAGCTTACAGGGAAGTCAGCCCCAGCATTTT. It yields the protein CASSLQGSQPQHF. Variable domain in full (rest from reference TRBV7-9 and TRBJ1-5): DTGVSQNPRHKITKRGQNVTFRCDPISEHNRLYWYRQTLGQGPEFLTYFQNEAQLEKSRLLSDRFSAERPKGSFSTLEIQRTEQGDSAMYLCASSLQGSQPQHFGDGTRLSIL.

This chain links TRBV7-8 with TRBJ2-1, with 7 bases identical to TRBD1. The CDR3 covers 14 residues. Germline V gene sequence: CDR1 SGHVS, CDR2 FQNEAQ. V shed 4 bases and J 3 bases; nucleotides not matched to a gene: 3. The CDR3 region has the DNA TGTGCCAGCAGCTACCGGGACAGCTACAATGAGCAGTTCTTC. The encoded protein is CASSYRDSYNEQFF.

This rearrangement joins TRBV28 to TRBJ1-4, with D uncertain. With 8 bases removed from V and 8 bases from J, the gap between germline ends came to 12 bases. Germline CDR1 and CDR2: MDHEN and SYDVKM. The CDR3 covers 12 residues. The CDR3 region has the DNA TGTGCCAGCTCACATAGGGAGGAAAAACTGTTTTTT. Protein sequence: CASSHREEKLFF.

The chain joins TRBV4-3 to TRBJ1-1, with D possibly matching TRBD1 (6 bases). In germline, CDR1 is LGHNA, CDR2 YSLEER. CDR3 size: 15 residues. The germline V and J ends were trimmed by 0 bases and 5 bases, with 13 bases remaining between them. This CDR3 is CASSQDLGGVTEAFF. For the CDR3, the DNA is TGCGCCAGCAGCCAAGACTTAGGGGGGGTGACTGAAGCTTTCTTT.

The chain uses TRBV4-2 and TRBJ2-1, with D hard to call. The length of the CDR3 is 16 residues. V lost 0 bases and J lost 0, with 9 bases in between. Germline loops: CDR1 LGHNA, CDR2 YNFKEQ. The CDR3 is CASSQDDPASYNEQFF. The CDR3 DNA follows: TGTGCCAGCAGCCAAGACGATCCCGCCTCCTACAATGAGCAGTTCTTC.

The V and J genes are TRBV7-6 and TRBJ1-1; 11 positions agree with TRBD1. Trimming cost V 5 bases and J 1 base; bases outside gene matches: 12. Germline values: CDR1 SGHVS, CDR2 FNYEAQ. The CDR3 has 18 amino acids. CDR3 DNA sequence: TGTGCCAGCAGCATACCACCGGGACAGGGGGACAGGAACACTGAAGCTTTCTTT. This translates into CASSIPPGQGDRNTEAFF.

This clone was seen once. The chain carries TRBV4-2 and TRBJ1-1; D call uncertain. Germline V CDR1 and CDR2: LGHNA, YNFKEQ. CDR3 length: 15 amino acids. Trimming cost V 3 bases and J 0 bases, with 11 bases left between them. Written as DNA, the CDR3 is TGTGCCAGCAGCCAGAGTATTACCCTGAACACTGAAGCTTTCTTT. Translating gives CASSQSITLNTEAFF.

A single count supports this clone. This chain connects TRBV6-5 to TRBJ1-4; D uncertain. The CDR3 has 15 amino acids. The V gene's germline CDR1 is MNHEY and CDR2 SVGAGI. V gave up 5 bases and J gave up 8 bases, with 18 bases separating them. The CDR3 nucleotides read TGTGCCAGCAGTAAGTCCCCGTGGAGGGAGGAAAAACTGTTTTTT. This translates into CASSKSPWREEKLFF.

CDR3 in DNA: TGTGCCACCAGCACTAGGACTGGCCAAGAGACCCAGTACTTC. Protein: CATSTRTGQETQYF. The chain employs TRBV15 and TRBJ2-5, with D perhaps matching TRBD2 (5 bases). V lost 4 bases and J 1 base, leaving 10 bases between the germline ends. The CDR3 runs 14 residues. Germline V lookup: CDR1 LNHNV, CDR2 YYDKDF (reference sequence).

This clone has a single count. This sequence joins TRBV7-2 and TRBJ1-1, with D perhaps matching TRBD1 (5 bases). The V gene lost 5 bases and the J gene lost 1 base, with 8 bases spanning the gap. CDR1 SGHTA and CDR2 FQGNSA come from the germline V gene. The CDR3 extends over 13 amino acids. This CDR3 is CASSLRGNTEAFF. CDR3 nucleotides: TGTGCCAGCAGCCTGAGGGGGAACACTGAAGCTTTCTTT. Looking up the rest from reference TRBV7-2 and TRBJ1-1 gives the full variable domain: GAGVSQSPSNKVTEKGKDVELRCDPISGHTALYWYRQSLGQGLEFLIYFQGNSAPDKSGLPSDRFSAERTGGSVSTLTIQRTQQEDSAVYLCASSLRGNTEAFFGQGTRLTVV.

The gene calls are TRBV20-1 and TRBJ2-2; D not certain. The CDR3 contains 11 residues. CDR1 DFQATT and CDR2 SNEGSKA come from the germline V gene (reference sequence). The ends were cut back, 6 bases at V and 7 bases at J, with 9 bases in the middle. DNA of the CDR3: TGCAGTGCGAGGTATTACGGGGAGCTGTTTTTT. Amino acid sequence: CSARYYGELFF.

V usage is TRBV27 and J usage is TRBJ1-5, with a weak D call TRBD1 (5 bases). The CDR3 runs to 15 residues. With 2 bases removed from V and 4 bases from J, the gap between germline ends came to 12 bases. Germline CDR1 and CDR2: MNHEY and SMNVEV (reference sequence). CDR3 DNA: TGTGCCAGCAGTTTAAGCGGGGGTTGGAATCAGCCCCAGCATTTT. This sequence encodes CASSLSGGWNQPQHF.

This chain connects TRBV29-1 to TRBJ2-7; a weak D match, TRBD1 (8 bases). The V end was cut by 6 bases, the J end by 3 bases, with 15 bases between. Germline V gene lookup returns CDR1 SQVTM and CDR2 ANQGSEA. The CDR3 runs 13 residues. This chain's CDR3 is CSVDREGFYEQYF. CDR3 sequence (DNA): TGCAGCGTGGACAGGGAGGGATTCTACGAGCAGTACTTC.

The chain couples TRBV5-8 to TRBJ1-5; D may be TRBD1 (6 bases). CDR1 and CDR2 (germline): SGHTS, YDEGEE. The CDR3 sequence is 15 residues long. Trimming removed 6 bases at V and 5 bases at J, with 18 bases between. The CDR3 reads CASTGGRGWDQPQHF. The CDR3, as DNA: TGTGCCAGCACTGGGGGCCGGGGATGGGATCAGCCCCAGCATTTT.

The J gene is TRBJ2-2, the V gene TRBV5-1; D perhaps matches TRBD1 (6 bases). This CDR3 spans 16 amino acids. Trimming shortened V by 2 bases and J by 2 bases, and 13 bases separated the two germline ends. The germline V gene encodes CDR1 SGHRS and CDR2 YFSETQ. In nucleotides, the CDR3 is TGCGCCAGCAGCTTACTGACAGGTGACAACACCGGGGAGCTGTTTTTT. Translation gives CASSLLTGDNTGELFF. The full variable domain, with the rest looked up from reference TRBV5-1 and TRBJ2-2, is KAGVTQTPRYLIKTRGQQVTLSCSPISGHRSVSWYQQTPGQGLQFLFEYFSETQRNKGNFPGRFSGRQFSNSRSEMNVSTLELGDSALYLCASSLLTGDNTGELFFGEGSRLTVL.

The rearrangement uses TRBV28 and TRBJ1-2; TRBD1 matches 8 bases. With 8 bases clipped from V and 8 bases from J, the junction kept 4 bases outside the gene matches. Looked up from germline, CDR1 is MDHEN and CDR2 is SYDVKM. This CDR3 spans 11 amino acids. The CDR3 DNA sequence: TGTGCCAGCCAGGGGGCGCGGGGCTACACCTTC. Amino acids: CASQGARGYTF.